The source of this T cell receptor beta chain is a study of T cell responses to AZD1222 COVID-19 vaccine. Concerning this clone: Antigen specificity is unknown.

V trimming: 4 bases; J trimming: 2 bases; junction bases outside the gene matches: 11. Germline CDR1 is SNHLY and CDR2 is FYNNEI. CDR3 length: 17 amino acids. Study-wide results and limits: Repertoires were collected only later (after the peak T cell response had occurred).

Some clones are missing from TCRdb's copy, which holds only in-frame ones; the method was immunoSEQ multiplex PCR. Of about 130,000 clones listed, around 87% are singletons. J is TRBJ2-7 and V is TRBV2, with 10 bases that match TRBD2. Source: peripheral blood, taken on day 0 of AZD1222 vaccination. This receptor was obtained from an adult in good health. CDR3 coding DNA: TGTGCCAGCAGTGGCTTAGCGGGAGGTCTCCTTACCTACGAGCAGTACTTC. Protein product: CASSGLAGGLLTYEQYF.